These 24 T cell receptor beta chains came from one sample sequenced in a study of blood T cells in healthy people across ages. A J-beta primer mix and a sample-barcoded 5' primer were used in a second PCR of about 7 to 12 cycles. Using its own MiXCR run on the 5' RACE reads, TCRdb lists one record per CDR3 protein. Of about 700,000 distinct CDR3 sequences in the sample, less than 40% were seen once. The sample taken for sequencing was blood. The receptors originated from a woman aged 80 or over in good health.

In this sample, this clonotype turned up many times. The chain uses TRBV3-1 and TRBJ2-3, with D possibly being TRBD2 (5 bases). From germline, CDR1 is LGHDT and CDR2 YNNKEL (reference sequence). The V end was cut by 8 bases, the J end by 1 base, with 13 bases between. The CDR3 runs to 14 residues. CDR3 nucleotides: TGTGCCAGCGGCGAGGGTCACGGCACAGATACGCAGTATTTT. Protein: CASGEGHGTDTQYF.

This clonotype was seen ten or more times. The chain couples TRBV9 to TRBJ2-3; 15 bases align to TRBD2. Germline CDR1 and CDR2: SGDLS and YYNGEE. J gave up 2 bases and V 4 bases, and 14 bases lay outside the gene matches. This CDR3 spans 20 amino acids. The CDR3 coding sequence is TGTGCCAGCAGCTCACCGGGACTAGCGGGGGGCCCCACTTTCACAGATACGCAGTATTTT. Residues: CASSSPGLAGGPTFTDTQYF.

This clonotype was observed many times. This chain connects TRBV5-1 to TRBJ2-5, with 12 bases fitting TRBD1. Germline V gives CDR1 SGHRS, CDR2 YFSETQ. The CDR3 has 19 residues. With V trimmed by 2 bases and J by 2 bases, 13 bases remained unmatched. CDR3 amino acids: CASSLYGTGGGLLQETQYF. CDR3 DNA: TGCGCCAGCAGCTTATACGGGACAGGGGGCGGCCTCCTACAAGAGACCCAGTACTTC. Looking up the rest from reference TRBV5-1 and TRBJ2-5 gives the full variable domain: KAGVTQTPRYLIKTRGQQVTLSCSPISGHRSVSWYQQTPGQGLQFLFEYFSETQRNKGNFPGRFSGRQFSNSRSEMNVSTLELGDSALYLCASSLYGTGGGLLQETQYFGPGTRLLVL.

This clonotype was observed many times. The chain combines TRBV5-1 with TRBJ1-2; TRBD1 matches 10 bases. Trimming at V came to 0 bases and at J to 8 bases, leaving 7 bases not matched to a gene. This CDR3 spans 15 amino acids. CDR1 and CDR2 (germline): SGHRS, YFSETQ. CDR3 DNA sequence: TGCGCCAGCAGCTTGGATGGGACAGGGGTTCGGGGCTACACCTTC. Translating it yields CASSLDGTGVRGYTF. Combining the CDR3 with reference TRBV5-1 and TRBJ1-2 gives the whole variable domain KAGVTQTPRYLIKTRGQQVTLSCSPISGHRSVSWYQQTPGQGLQFLFEYFSETQRNKGNFPGRFSGRQFSNSRSEMNVSTLELGDSALYLCASSLDGTGVRGYTFGSGTRLTVV.

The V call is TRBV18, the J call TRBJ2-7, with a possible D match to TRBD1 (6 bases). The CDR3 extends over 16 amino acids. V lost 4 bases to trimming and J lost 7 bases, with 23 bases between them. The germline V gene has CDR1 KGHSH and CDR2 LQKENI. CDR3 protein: CASSLGGGPLGGEQYF. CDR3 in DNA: TGTGCCAGCTCACTGGGCGGCGGCCCCTTAGGGGGAGAGCAGTACTTC.

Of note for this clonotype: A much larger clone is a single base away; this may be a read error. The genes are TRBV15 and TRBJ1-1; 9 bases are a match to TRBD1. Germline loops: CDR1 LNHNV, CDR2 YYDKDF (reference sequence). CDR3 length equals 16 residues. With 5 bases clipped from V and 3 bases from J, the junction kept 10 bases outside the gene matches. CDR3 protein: CATSSLRQGVDTEAFF. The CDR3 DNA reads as TGTGCCACCAGCTCATTGAGACAGGGGGTGGACACTGAAGCTTTCTTT.

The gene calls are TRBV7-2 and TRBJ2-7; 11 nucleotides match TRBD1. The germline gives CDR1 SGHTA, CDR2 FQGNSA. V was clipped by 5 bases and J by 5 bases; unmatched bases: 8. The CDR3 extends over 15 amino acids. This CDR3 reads CASSRRTGGRDEQYF. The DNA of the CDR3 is TGTGCCAGCAGCCGACGGACAGGGGGCAGGGACGAGCAGTACTTC. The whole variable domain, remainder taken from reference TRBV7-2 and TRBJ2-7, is GAGVSQSPSNKVTEKGKDVELRCDPISGHTALYWYRQSLGQGLEFLIYFQGNSAPDKSGLPSDRFSAERTGGSVSTLTIQRTQQEDSAVYLCASSRRTGGRDEQYFGPGTRLTVT.

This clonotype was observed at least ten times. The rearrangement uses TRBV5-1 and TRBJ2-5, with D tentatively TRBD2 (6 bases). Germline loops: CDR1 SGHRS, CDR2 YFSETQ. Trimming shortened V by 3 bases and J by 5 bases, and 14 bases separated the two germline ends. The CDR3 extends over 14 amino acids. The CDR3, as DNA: TGCGCCAGCAGCTCAACCGGGACTCAGGAGACCCAGTACTTC. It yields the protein CASSSTGTQETQYF. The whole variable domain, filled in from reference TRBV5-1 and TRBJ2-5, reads KAGVTQTPRYLIKTRGQQVTLSCSPISGHRSVSWYQQTPGQGLQFLFEYFSETQRNKGNFPGRFSGRQFSNSRSEMNVSTLELGDSALYLCASSSTGTQETQYFGPGTRLLVL.

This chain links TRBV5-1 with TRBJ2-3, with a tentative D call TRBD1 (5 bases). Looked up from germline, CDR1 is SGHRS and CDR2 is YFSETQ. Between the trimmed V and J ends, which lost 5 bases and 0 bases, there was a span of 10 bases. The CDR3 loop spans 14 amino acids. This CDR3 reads CASRGAASTDTQYF. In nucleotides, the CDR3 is TGCGCCAGCAGAGGGGCGGCTAGCACAGATACGCAGTATTTT.

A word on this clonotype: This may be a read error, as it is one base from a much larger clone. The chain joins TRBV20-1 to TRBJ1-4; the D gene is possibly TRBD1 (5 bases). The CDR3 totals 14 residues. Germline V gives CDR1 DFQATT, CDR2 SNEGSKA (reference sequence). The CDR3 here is CGARPGGTNEKLFF. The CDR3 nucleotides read TGCGGTGCTAGACCCGGGGGGACTAATGAAAAACTGTTTTTT.

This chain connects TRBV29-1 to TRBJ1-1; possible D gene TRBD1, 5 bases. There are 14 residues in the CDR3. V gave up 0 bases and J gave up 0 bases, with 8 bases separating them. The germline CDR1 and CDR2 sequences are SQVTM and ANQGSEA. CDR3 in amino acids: CSVEDAGMNTEAFF. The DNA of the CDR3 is TGCAGCGTTGAAGATGCAGGGATGAACACTGAAGCTTTCTTT.

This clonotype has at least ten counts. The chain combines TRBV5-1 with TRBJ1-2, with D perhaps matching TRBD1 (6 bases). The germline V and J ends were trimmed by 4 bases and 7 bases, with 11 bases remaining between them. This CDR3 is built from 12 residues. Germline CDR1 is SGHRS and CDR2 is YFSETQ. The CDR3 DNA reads TGCGCCAGCAGCCCCGGGGGCTCTGGCTACACCTTC. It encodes CASSPGGSGYTF.

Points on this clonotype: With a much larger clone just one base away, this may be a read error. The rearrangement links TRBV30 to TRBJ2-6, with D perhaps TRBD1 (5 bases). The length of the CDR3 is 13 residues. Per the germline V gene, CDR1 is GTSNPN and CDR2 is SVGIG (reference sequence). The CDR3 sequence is CAWDGPGANVRTF. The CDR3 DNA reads TGTGCCTGGGACGGGCCTGGGGCCAACGTCCGGACTTTC.

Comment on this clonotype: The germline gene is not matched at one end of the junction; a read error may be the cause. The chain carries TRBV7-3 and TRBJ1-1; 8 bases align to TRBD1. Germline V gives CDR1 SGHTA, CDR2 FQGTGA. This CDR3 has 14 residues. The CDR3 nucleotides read TGTGCCGGCAGCCCCCAGGGGGCGGACACTGAAGCTTTCTTT. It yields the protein CAGSPQGADTEAFF.

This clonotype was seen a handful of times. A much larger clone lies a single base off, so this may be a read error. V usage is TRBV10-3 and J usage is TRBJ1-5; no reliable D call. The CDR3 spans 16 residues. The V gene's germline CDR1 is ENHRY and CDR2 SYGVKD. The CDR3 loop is CAISESLGSGNQPRHF. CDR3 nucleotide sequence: TGTGCCATCAGTGAGTCGTTAGGGTCGGGCAATCAGCCCCGGCATTTT.

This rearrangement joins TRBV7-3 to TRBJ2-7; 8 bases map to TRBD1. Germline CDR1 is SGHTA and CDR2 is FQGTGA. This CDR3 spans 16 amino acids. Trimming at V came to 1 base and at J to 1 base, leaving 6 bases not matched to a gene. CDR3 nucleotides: TGTGCCAGCAGCTTAATGGGCAGGGGGCCGTCCTACGAGCAGTACTTC. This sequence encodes CASSLMGRGPSYEQYF.

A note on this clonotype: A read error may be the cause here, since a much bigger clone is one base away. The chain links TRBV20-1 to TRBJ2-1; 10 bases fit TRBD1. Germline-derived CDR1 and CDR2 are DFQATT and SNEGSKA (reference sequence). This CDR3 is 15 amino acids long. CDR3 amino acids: CSATRRTGGYNERFF. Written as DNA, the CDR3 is TGCAGTGCTACCCGAAGGACAGGGGGTTACAATGAGCGGTTCTTC.

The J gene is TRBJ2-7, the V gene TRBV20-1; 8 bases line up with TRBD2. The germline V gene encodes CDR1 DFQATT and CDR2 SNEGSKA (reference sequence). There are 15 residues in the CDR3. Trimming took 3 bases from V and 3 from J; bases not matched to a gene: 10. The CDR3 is CSASDSAGASYEQYF. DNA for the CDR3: TGCAGTGCTAGCGATTCAGCGGGAGCAAGCTACGAGCAGTACTTC.

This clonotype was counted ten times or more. CDR3 nucleotides: TGTGCCAGCAGCACAGGGGGTGATCAGCCCCAGCATTTT. Protein sequence: CASSTGGDQPQHF. The chain recombines TRBV6-1 with TRBJ1-5, with 8 bases matching TRBD1. The CDR3 consists of 13 residues. Germline V gene sequence: CDR1 MNHNS, CDR2 SASEGT. With V trimmed by 6 bases and J by 5 bases, 3 bases remained unmatched.

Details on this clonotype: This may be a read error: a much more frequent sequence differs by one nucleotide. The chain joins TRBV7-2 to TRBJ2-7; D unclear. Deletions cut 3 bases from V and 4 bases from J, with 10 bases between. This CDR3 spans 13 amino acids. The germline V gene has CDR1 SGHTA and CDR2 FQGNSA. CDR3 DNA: TGTGCCAGCAGCTTCCGAGTCCGATACGAGCAGTACTTC. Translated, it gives CASSFRVRYEQYF.

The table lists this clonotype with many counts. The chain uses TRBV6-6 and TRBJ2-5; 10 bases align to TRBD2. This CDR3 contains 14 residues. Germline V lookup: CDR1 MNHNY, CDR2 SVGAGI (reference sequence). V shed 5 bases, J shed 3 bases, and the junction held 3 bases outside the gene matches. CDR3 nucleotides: TGTGCCAGCAGTACACTAGCGGGGAAAGAGACCCAGTACTTC. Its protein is CASSTLAGKETQYF.

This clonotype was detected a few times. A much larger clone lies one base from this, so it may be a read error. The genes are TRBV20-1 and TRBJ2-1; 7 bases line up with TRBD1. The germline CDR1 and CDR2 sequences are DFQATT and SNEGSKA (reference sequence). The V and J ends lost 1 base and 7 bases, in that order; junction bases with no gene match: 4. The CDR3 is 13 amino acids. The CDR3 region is CSARGDSRNEQFF. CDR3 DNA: TGCAGTGCTAGAGGGGACAGCCGTAATGAGCAGTTCTTC.

The CDR3 DNA sequence: TGCAGTGCTAGAGACCCCCGGTTAGGGATCTATGGCTACACCTTC. Translated: CSARDPRLGIYGYTF. The V call is TRBV20-1, the J call TRBJ1-2; D remains ambiguous. In germline, CDR1 is DFQATT, CDR2 SNEGSKA (reference sequence). Trimming left V 0 bases short and J 4 bases short, with 15 bases between. The CDR3 length is 15 residues.

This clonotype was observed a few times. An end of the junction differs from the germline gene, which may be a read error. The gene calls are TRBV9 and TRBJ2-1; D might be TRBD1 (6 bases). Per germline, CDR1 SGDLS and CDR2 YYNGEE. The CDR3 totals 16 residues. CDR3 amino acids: CAGSVDGQPTYNEQFF. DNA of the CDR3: TGTGCCGGCAGCGTAGACGGACAGCCCACCTACAATGAGCAGTTCTTC.